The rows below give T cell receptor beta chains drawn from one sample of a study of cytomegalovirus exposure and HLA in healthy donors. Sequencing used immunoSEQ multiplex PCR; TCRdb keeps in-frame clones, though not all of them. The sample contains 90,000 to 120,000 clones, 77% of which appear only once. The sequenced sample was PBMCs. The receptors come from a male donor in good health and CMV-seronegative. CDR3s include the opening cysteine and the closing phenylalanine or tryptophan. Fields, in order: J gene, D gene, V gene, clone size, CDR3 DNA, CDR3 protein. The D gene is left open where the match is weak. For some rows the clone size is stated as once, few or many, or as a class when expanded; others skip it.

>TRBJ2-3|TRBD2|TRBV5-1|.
TGCGCCAGCATGCTACTACCGAGCGGGAGACCAGATACGCAGTATTTT
CASMLLPSGRPDTQYF
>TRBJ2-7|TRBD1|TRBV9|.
TGTGCCAGCAGCGTTGGGGACAGTTCCTACGAGCAGTACTTC
CASSVGDSSYEQYF
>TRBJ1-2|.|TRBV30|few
TGTGCCTGGAGAAACTCTGGCTACACCTTC
CAWRNSGYTF
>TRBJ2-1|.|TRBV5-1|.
TGCGCCAGCAGCTCACCGGGACTCCTCCCGAATGAGCAGTTCTTC
CASSSPGLLPNEQFF
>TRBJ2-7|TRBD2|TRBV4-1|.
TGCGCCAGCAGCCAAGGACTAGCGCACTCCTACGAGCAGTACTTC
CASSQGLAHSYEQYF
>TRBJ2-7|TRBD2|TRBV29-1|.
TGCAGCGTCGCGGGACTAGCGGGAGCCGAGCAGTACTTC
CSVAGLAGAEQYF
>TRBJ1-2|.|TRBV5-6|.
TGTGCCAGCAGCTTGGGAGGGTTACCTAACTATGGCTACACCTTC
CASSLGGLPNYGYTF
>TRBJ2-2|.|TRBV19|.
TGTGCCAGTAGTTCACCAGGGGGGACCGGGGAGCTGTTTTTT
CASSSPGGTGELFF
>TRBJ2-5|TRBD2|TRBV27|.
TGTGCCAGCAGTTTAGGACTAGCGGGAGGGCTGGGAGAGACCCAGTACTTC
CASSLGLAGGLGETQYF
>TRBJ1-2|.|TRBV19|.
TGTGCCAGTAGCGACGTGTCGCGGGGCGGTGGCTACACCTTC
CASSDVSRGGGYTF
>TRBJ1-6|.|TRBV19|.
TGTGCCAGCAGGGATTTTAATTCACCCCTCCACTTT
CASRDFNSPLHF
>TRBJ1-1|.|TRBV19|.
TGTGCCAGTAGTATGACGCAATCGAGGGGGGGCCGTCCTATGAACACTGAAGCTTTCTTT
CASSMTQSRGGRPMNTEAFF
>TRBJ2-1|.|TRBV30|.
TGTGCCTGGAGTGTTTTTAGCTCCCCCTACAATGAGCAGTTCTTC
CAWSVFSSPYNEQFF
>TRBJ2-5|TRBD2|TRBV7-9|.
TGTGCCAGCAGCTTACCGGGACTAGCGGGAGTGGCGTACTTC
CASSLPGLAGVAYF
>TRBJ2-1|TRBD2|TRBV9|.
TGTGCCAGCAGCGACCGATCGGGACTAGCCGACAATGAGCAGTTCTTC
CASSDRSGLADNEQFF
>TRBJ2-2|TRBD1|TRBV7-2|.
TGTGCCAGCAGCCCCCGGACAGGGATCAACACCGGGGAGCTGTTTTTT
CASSPRTGINTGELFF
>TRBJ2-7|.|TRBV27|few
TGTGCCAGCAGGGCTTGGGCTGCAAACCCCTACGAGCAGTACTTC
CASRAWAANPYEQYF
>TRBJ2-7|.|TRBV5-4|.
TGTGCCAGCAGCGCCGCGGTCTATAACGAGCAGTACTTC
CASSAAVYNEQYF
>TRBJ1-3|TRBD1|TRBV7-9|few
TGTGCCAGCAGCTTGGACAGGGCCTCTGGAAACACCATATATTTT
CASSLDRASGNTIYF
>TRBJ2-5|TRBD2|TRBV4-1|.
TGCGCCAGCAGCCAAGATGGAGCGGGAGGTATGGAGACCCAGTACTTC
CASSQDGAGGMETQYF
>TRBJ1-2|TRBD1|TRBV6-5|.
TGTGCCAGCAGTACGGACAGGGGGTCTTCTGGCTACACCTTC
CASSTDRGSSGYTF
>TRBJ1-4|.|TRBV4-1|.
TGCGCCAGCAGCCAAGACAGGCCCAGGGATGAAAAACTGTTTTTT
CASSQDRPRDEKLFF